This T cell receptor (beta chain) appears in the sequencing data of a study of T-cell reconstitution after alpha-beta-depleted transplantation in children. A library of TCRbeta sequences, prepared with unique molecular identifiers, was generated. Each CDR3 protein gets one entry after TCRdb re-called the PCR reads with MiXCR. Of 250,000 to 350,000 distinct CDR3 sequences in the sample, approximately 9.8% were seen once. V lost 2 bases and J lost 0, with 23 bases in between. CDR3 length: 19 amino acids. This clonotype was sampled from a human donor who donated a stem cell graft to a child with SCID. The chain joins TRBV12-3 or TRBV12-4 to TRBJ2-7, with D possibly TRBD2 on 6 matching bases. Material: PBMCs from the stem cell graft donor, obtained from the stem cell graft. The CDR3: CASSLTGTSRTTGSYEQYF. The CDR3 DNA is TGTGCCAGCAGTTTAACCGGGACTTCTCGAACCACGGGCTCCTACGAGCAGTACTTC.